The entry that follows covers one TCR beta chain sequence. PCR was run on genomic DNA. A primer set of 30 forward and 13 reverse primers amplified the CDR3. MiXCR, applied by TCRdb to the multiplex PCR reads, yields one record per CDR3 protein. Of about 270,000 distinct CDR3 sequences listed, 40% to 50% were seen once; the top ten hold roughly 13%. This sample stems from a study of type 1 and type 2 diabetes patients. The overall study: Across the study, 15 million to 20 million paired-end reads were produced.

The CDR3 consists of 15 residues. Germline V gives CDR1 MRHNA, CDR2 SNTAGT. Trimming took 5 bases from V and 2 from J, leaving 12 bases between them. Other autoimmune diseases and infections within the past four weeks excluded donors. The V and J genes are TRBV6-4 and TRBJ2-2; D is uncertain. Sequencing was done on a sample of peripheral blood mononuclear cells (PBMCs). This sequence originates from a man aged 18 to 30 with type 2 diabetes. CDR3 sequence: CASSYGTLNTGELFF. The CDR3 DNA reads as TGTGCCAGCAGTTACGGAACCTTAAACACCGGGGAGCTGTTTTTT.